A selection of T cell receptor beta chains follows, all from one sample in a study of T cell repertoires in cytomegalovirus infection. TCRdb re-analysed the reads in MiXCR, keeping a single row per CDR3 protein. Here the sample spans 650,000 to 900,000 distinct CDR3 sequences, approximately 32% being singletons. These receptors have no known antigen. This sample comprised cultured CD8+ T cells from PBMCs, obtained from culture after CMV antigen stimulation. Source of these receptors: a human donor in good health (CMV status not recorded). Some clones in this sample may be carry-over from other donors' samples. CDR3s include the opening cysteine and the closing phenylalanine or tryptophan. The D gene is left open where the match is weak. The size field is filled for only some rows; it gives once, few, many or a size class.

TGTGCCAGTCCTTCTGGGACAGCTAGCACAGATACGCAGTATTTT	CASPSGTASTDTQYF	.	TRBD1	TRBV12-3/TRBV12-4	TRBJ2-3
TGTGCCAGCAGCCGGACAGGGGGCGCCGCAGGGGCCGACGTCCTGACTTTC	CASSRTGGAAGADVLTF	.	TRBD1	TRBV7-2	TRBJ2-6
TGTGCCAGCAGTTACGCTAGTCAGCCCCAGCATTTT	CASSYASQPQHF	.	.	TRBV6-6	TRBJ1-5
TGCGCCAGCAGCCTCTCGCCGGGACTAGGTTTTTGGCAGTACTTC	CASSLSPGLGFWQYF	.	TRBD2	TRBV4-3	TRBJ2-7
TGCGCCAGCAGCCAAGGGTCCTCAACTAATGAAAAACTGTTTTTT	CASSQGSSTNEKLFF	.	.	TRBV4-1	TRBJ1-4
TGTGCCAGCAGCTTAGGCGGGCAGGTTGATTCACCCCTCCACTTT	CASSLGGQVDSPLHF	.	.	TRBV7-6	TRBJ1-6
TGTGCCACTCACGACAGGGGGCAAGAGACCCAGTACTTC	CATHDRGQETQYF	.	TRBD1	TRBV6-2/TRBV6-3	TRBJ2-5
TGTGCCAGCAGCTTAAGGATCTCGGGTAGCGTCGCAGATACGCAGTATTTT	CASSLRISGSVADTQYF	many	.	TRBV7-8	TRBJ2-3
TGTGCCAGCAGCTCTTTCCCCAGGTGGTCCCACGACGAGCAGTACTTC	CASSSFPRWSHDEQYF	.	.	TRBV7-2	TRBJ2-7
TGCAGCGCTGGACAGGGCTACACCTTC	CSAGQGYTF	.	.	TRBV29-1	TRBJ1-2
TGTGCCAGCAAGCTGCAGGGCGGTTCACCCCTCCACTTT	CASKLQGGSPLHF	.	.	TRBV28	TRBJ1-6
TGTGCCAGCAGAGAAGGAGGGGAAGGCGGCTACACCTTC	CASREGGEGGYTF	few	.	TRBV7-9	TRBJ1-2
TGTGCCAGCAGTCTCGGGCCCCAAAATCAGCCCCAGCATTTT	CASSLGPQNQPQHF	few	.	TRBV6-2/TRBV6-3	TRBJ1-5
TGTGCCAGCAGCTTAGCTGTCCCACAGGGGATCCACTCCTACGAGCAGTACTTC	CASSLAVPQGIHSYEQYF	.	TRBD1	TRBV7-9	TRBJ2-7
TGTGCCAGCAGTTACGGAAAGCGGGGGGGCGACGAGCAGTACTTC	CASSYGKRGGDEQYF	.	TRBD2	TRBV6-6	TRBJ2-7
TGTGCCAGCAGTTCACAGGGGGGTATACAGCCCCAGCATTTT	CASSSQGGIQPQHF	few	TRBD1	TRBV27	TRBJ1-5
TGTGCCAGCAGTTTCGGGGACAGAAACAATGAGCAGTTCTTC	CASSFGDRNNEQFF	many	TRBD1	TRBV28	TRBJ2-1
TGCGCCAGCCCAATCCCGGGACAGATATACAATGAGCAGTTCTTC	CASPIPGQIYNEQFF	.	TRBD1	TRBV10-1	TRBJ2-1
TGTGCCAGCAGCTTGGCCGGCCAGATCTACGAGCAGTACTTC	CASSLAGQIYEQYF	few	.	TRBV5-6	TRBJ2-7
TGTGCCAGCAGCCTCAGGGAGTATTCCTACGAGCAGTACTTC	CASSLREYSYEQYF	many	.	TRBV5-5	TRBJ2-7
TGTGCCATCAGGATCGGTGAGTCCTACGAGCAGTACTTC	CAIRIGESYEQYF	.	.	TRBV10-3	TRBJ2-7
TGTGCCAGTACCCTGAGGTCGGGGGCTCACTATGGCTACACCTTC	CASTLRSGAHYGYTF	.	.	TRBV19	TRBJ1-2
TGCGCCAGCAGGCAGGGCCACGAGCAGTACTTC	CASRQGHEQYF	.	.	TRBV10-2	TRBJ2-7
TGTGCCAGCAGCGGAGGGGGCTCCTACAATGAGCAGTTCTTC	CASSGGGSYNEQFF	many	.	TRBV7-6	TRBJ2-1
TGTGCCAGCAGCTTAGTAGCCGAGTTAGATACGCAGTATTTT	CASSLVAELDTQYF	many	.	TRBV7-2	TRBJ2-3
TGTGCCAGGGAAACCGGGACAGCCACCGGGGAGCTGTTTTTT	CARETGTATGELFF	few	TRBD1	TRBV7-9	TRBJ2-2
TGTGCCAGCAGATCCAGGGGGCGGGACACCGGGGAGCTGTTTTTT	CASRSRGRDTGELFF	.	TRBD1	TRBV11-3	TRBJ2-2
TGCGCCAGCAGCTTGGAGGAAGCAACTAATGAAAAACTGTTTTTT	CASSLEEATNEKLFF	once	.	TRBV5-1	TRBJ1-4
TGCGCCAGCAGCTTCAGGGACAGCACAACTGAAGCTTTCTTT	CASSFRDSTTEAFF	few	TRBD1	TRBV5-1	TRBJ1-1